The table lists the clone carrying this T cell receptor beta chain with a few counts. No antigen is known for it. This sample is part of a study of identical twins. The study, taken as a whole, reports: Among monozygotic twins, out-of-frame TCR alpha sharing exceeded what models predicted. Twins shared beta out-of-frame sequences in excess, but this excess was weaker.

From the 5' RACE reads, TCRdb called clonotypes with MiXCR, one entry per CDR3 protein. The data hold about 530,000 distinct CDR3 sequences, with around 20% observed a single time. Trimming shortened V by 0 bases and J by 0 bases, and 22 bases separated the two germline ends. Germline CDR1 reads SGHDT; CDR2 reads YYEEEE. The CDR3 has 19 residues. Another study also made use of these data, one on yellow fever vaccine responses in identical twins.

The TCR sequence derives from a woman aged 18-35 years in good health. Sequencing was carried out using CD4+ T cells sorted from blood. The chain recombines TRBV5-6 with TRBJ2-7; TRBD1 is a possible D gene (5 bases). The CDR3 DNA is TGTGCCAGCAGCTTGGTAGGATTGTTGTACAGGACGAGCTCCTACGAGCAGTACTTC. This codes for CASSLVGLLYRTSSYEQYF.